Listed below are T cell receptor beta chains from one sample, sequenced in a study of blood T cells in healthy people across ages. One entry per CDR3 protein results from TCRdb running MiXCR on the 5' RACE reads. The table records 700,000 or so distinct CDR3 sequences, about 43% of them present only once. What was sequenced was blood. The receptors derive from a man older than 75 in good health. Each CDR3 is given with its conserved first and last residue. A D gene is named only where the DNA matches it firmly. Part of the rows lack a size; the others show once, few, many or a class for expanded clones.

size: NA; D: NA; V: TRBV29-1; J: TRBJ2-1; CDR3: CSVRRGSYNEQFF; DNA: TGCAGCGTTAGGAGGGGGTCCTACAATGAGCAGTTCTTC
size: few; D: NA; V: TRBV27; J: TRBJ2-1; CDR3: CASSLRGPIEQFF; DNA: TGTGCCAGCAGTTTACGCGGGCCAATTGAGCAGTTCTTC
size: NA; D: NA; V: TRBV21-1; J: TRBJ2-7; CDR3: CASSKGGGQDYEQYF; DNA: TGTGCCAGCAGCAAAGGAGGTGGGCAAGACTACGAGCAGTACTTC
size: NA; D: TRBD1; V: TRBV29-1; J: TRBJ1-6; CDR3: CSAGTGGETSPLHF; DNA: TGCAGCGCCGGGACAGGGGGCGAGACTTCACCCCTCCACTTT
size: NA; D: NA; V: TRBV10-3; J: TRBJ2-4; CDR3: CAISGSGRDIQYF; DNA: TGTGCCATCAGTGGTAGCGGACGAGACATTCAGTACTTC
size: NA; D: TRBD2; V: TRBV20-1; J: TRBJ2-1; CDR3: CSSGGSSYNEQFF; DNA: TGCAGCTCGGGCGGGAGCTCCTACAATGAGCAGTTCTTC
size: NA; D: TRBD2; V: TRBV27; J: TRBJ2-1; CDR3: CASSLSHLLTSGRAGEQFF; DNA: TGTGCCAGCAGTTTATCCCATCTATTGACTAGCGGGAGGGCCGGTGAGCAGTTCTTC
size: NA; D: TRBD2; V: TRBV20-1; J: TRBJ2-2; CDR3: CSAGTSGRAGKGAGELFF; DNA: TGCAGTGCAGGGACTAGCGGGAGGGCCGGTAAGGGTGCCGGGGAGCTGTTTTTT
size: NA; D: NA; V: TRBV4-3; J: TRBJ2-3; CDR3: CTSSQTDYTDTQYF; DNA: TGCACCAGCAGCCAAACCGACTACACAGATACGCAGTATTTT
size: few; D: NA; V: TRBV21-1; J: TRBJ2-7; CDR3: CASNWDGNYEQYF; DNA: TGTGCCAGCAATTGGGACGGGAACTACGAGCAGTACTTC
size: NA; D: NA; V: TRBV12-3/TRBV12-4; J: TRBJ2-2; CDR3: CASSLGDTTRWELFF; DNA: TGTGCCAGCAGTTTGGGGGACACAACAAGATGGGAGCTGTTTTTT
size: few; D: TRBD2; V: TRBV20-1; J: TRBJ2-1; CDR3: CSARTLTSGNTVPYNEQFF; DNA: TGCAGTGCTAGAACCCTAACTAGCGGGAATACCGTTCCCTACAATGAGCAGTTCTTC
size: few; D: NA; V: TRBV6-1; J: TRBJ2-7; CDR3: CASNPGRSGPYEQYF; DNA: TGTGCCAGCAACCCGGGACGCTCGGGGCCCTACGAGCAGTACTTC
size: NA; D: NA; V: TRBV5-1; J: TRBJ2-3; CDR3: CASTTASTDTQYF; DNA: TGCGCCAGCACGACAGCAAGCACAGATACGCAGTATTTT
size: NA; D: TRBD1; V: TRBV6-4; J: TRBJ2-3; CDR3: CTSSRDSADTQYF; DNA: TGTACCAGCAGCCGGGACAGCGCAGATACGCAGTATTTT
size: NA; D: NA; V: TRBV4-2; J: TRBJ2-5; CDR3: CASSPGVGDQETQYF; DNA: TGTGCCAGCAGTCCTGGGGTCGGGGACCAAGAGACCCAGTACTTC
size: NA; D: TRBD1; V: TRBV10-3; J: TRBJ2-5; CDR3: CATLGQGLETQYF; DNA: TGTGCCACTTTGGGACAGGGTTTGGAGACCCAGTACTTC
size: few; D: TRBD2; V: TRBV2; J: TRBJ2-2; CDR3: CASSEERGWGAGELFF; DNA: TGTGCCAGCAGTGAGGAGCGGGGATGGGGGGCCGGGGAGCTGTTTTTT
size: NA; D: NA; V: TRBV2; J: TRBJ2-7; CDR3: CASSPRFLYEQYF; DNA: TGTGCCAGCAGTCCCCGTTTCCTCTACGAGCAGTACTTC
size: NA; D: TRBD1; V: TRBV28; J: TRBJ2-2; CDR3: CASTWDSANTGELFF; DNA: TGTGCCAGCACCTGGGACAGCGCGAACACCGGGGAGCTGTTTTTT
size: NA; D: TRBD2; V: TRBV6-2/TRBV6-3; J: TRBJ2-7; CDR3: CASSLLAGPEQYF; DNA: TGTGCCTCCTCACTTCTAGCGGGGCCCGAGCAGTACTTC
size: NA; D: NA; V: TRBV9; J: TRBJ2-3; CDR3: CASSPAWGGRDTQYF; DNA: TGTGCCAGCAGCCCCGCGTGGGGGGGCCGGGATACGCAGTATTTT
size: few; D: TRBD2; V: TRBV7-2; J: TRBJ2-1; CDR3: CASSLTGGYYEQFF; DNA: TGTGCCAGCAGCTTGACGGGGGGGTATTATGAGCAGTTCTTC
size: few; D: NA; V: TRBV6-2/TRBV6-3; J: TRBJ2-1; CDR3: CASSYLDGNNEQFF; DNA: TGTGCCAGCAGTTACCTGGACGGAAACAATGAGCAGTTCTTC
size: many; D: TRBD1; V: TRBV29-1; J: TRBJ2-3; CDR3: CSVGDRGYTDTQYF; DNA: TGCAGCGTTGGGGACAGGGGTTACACAGATACGCAGTATTTT
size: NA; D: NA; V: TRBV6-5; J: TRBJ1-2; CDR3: CASSSRRDKNYGYTF; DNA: TGTGCCAGCAGTTCCCGACGGGACAAAAACTATGGCTACACCTTC
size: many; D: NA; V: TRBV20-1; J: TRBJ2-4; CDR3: CSARLAKNIQYF; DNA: TGCAGTGCTAGATTAGCCAAAAACATTCAGTACTTC
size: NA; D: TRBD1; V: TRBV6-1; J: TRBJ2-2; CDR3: CASSGQGGVPGELFF; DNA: TGTGCCAGCAGTGGACAGGGGGGGGTCCCCGGGGAGCTGTTTTTT
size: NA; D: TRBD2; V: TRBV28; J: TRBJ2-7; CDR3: CASSFLGLAGFGEQYF; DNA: TGTGCCAGCAGTTTTCTTGGCCTAGCGGGATTTGGGGAGCAGTACTTC
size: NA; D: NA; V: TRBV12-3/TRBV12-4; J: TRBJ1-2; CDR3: CASSTNPNYGYTF; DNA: TGTGCCAGCAGCACCAATCCCAACTATGGCTACACCTTC
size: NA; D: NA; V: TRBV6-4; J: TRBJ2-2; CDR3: CASSDSFEGTGELFF; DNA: TGTGCCAGCAGTGACTCATTTGAAGGGACCGGGGAGCTGTTTTTT
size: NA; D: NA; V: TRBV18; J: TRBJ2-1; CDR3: CASSPRHGSYNEQFF; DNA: TGTGCCAGCTCACCACGACATGGCTCCTACAATGAGCAGTTCTTC
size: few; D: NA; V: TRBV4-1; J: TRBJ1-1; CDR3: CASSQESAYTEAFF; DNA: TGCGCCAGCAGCCAAGAAAGTGCGTACACTGAAGCTTTCTTT
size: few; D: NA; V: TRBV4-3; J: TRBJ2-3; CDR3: CASRPTDTQYF; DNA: TGCGCCAGCAGACCGACAGATACGCAGTATTTT
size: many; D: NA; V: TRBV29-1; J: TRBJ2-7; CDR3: CSALSGTSAYEQYF; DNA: TGCAGCGCATTATCCGGGACGTCCGCCTACGAGCAGTACTTC
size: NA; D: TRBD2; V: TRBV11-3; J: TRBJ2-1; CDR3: CASSPGTRANEQFF; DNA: TGTGCCAGCAGCCCCGGGACTAGGGCCAATGAGCAGTTCTTC
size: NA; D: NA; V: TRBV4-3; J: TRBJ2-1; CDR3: CASSHRGGNEQFF; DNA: TGCGCCAGCAGCCACAGGGGGGGAAATGAGCAGTTCTTC
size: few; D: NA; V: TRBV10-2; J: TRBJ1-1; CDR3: CASSDRTEAFF; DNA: TGCGCCAGCAGTGACCGCACTGAAGCTTTCTTT
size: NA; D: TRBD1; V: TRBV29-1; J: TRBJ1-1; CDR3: CSATGTGFMDTEAFF; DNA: TGCAGCGCCACCGGGACAGGTTTCATGGACACTGAAGCTTTCTTT
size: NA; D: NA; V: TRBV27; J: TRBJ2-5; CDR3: CASSPTTQETQYF; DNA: TGTGCCAGCAGTCCTACAACCCAAGAGACCCAGTACTTC
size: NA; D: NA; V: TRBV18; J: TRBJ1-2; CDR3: CASSLLEGPSNYGYTF; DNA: TGTGCCAGCTCACTTCTCGAGGGCCCAAGTAACTATGGCTACACCTTC
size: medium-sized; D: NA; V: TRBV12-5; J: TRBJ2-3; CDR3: CASGKDRTTDTQYF; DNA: TGTGCTAGTGGCAAAGACAGAACCACAGATACGCAGTATTTT
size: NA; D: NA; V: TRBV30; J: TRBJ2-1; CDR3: CAWSVSINNEQFF; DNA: TGTGCCTGGAGTGTATCCATAAACAATGAGCAGTTCTTC
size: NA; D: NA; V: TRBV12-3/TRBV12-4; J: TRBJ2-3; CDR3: CASTRHTSTDTQYF; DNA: TGTGCCAGCACCCGTCATACTAGCACAGATACGCAGTATTTT
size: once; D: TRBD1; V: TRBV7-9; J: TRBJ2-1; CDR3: CASSLGTGEGEQFF; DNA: TGTGCCAGCAGCTTAGGGACAGGGGAGGGTGAGCAGTTCTTC
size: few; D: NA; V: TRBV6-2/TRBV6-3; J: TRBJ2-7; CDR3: CASSYSGSSYNEQYF; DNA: TGTGCCAGCAGTTACTCCGGGAGCTCCTACAATGAGCAGTACTTC
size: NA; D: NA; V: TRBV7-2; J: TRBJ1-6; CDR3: CASSPGPLSPLHF; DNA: TGTGCCAGCAGCCCTGGACCGTTATCGCCCCTCCACTTT
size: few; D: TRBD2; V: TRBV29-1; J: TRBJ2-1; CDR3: CSVPRESSYNEQFF; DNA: TGCAGCGTACCGCGGGAGAGCTCCTACAATGAGCAGTTCTTC
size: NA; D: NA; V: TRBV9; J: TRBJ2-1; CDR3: CASSVGVGEQFF; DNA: TGTGCCAGCAGCGTCGGCGTTGGTGAGCAGTTCTTC
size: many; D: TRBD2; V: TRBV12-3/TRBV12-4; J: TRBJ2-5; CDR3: CASSSTGGGETQYF; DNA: TGTGCCAGCAGTTCCACGGGGGGGGGAGAGACCCAGTACTTC
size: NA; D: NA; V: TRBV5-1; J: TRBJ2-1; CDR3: CASSPSPGLENEQFF; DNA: TGCGCCAGCAGCCCGTCCCCGGGGCTGGAAAATGAGCAGTTCTTC
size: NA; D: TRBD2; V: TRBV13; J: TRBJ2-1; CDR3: CASSRRPSGRGLWDEQFF; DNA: TGTGCCAGCAGCCGACGTCCTAGCGGGAGAGGGTTGTGGGATGAGCAGTTCTTC
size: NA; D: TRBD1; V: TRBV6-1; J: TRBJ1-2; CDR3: CASSVSRGTYGYTF; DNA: TGTGCCAGCAGTGTATCCAGGGGGACCTATGGCTACACCTTC